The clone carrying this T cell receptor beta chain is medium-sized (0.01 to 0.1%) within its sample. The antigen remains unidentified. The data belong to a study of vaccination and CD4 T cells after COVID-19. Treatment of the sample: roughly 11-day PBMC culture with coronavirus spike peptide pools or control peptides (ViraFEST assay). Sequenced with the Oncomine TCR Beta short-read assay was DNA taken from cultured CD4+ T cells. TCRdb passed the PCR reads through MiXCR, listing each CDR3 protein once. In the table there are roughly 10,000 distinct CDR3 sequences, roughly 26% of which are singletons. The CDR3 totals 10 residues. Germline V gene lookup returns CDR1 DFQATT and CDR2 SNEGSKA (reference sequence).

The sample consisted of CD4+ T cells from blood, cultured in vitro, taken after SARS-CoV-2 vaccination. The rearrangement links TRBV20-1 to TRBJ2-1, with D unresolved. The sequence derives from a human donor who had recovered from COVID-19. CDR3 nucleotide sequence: TGCAGCCCGCTCCAATATGAGCAGTTCTTC. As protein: CSPLQYEQFF.